Listed below are T cell receptor beta chains from one sample, sequenced in a study of cytomegalovirus exposure and HLA in healthy donors. This table comes from immunoSEQ multiplex PCR, and its TCRdb copy is limited to in-frame clones, with some not included. The sample shows 75,000 to 90,000 clones, 70% to 75% of them seen only once. Sequenced input: PBMCs. The receptor set was obtained from a man aged 55 to 69 in good health and CMV-seronegative. The CDR3 runs from the conserved cysteine through the conserved F or W.

15	TRBV5-1	TRBJ1-1	CASSPGTVMNTEAFF
13	TRBV6-5	TRBJ1-1	CASSPQGTAEAFF
13	TRBV28	TRBJ1-2	CASMGSINYGYTF
14	TRBV12-2	TRBJ2-3	CASRLTGGWDTQYF
17	TRBV21-1	TRBJ1-3	CASSSHPQGPSGNTIYF
13	TRBV6-6	TRBJ2-5	CASSYAFQETQYF
14	TRBV9	-	CASSVDLQGPEQYF
15	TRBV5-4	TRBJ2-7	CASSQGQAASYEQYF
15	TRBV6-5	TRBJ2-2	CASSGRGVSTGELFF
13	TRBV11-3	TRBJ1-1	CASSLGFGTEAFF
17	TRBV18	TRBJ1-5	CASSPLAPDNSNQPQHF
17	TRBV5-6	TRBJ1-1	CASSPLTGVLGDTEAFF
14	TRBV7-3	TRBJ2-2	CASSPGQSPGELFF
14	TRBV2	TRBJ1-5	CASSGVGGSQPQHF
12	TRBV5-6	TRBJ1-2	CASSDGTLGYTF
15	TRBV5-8	TRBJ1-3	CASSRQVLSGNTIYF
15	TRBV15	-	CATSRAPPGFYEQYF
13	TRBV7-8	TRBJ1-2	CASSLDLNYGYTF
15	TRBV5-1	TRBJ2-1	CASNGAGVASTEQFF
12	TRBV11-2	TRBJ1-2	CASSRTAYGYTF